This TCR beta chain was captured by sequencing in a study of identical twins. Broader study findings: An excess of low generation probability was shown by twin-shared out-of-frame alpha sequences. Invariant MAIT and iNKT cells could partly confound zero-insertion analyses. Memory repertoires showed no such pattern, whereas abundant cord blood beta clonotypes carried fewer insertions.

Remarks on this clonotype: Its specificity is unknown.

After template switching added a universal primer site, the resulting cDNA carried unique molecular identifiers. From the 5' RACE reads, TCRdb called clonotypes with MiXCR, one entry per CDR3 protein. Of 1.5 million to 2 million distinct CDR3 sequences listed, less than 35% are singletons. The CDR3 contains 16 residues. The germline V gene has CDR1 LNHNV and CDR2 YYDKDF (reference sequence). Trimming removed 5 bases at V and 7 bases at J, with 24 bases between. The sequence came from a newborn girl in good health. Specimen: cord blood. The chain combines TRBV15 with TRBJ2-7; TRBD2 is a possible D gene (6 bases). CDR3 protein: CATSFKLGLRKNEQYF. The CDR3 DNA is TGTGCCACCAGCTTCAAGCTGGGACTCAGAAAGAATGAGCAGTACTTC.